One T cell receptor beta chain is described in this entry. Trimming cost V 1 base and J 1 base, with 7 bases left between them. CDR1 and CDR2 from the germline V gene are GTSNPN and SVGIG (reference sequence). This CDR3 is built from 13 residues. The data were obtained in a study of cytomegalovirus exposure and HLA in healthy donors. The PCR used 60 Vbeta and 13 Jbeta primers. TCRdb's table, derived via immunoSEQ multiplex PCR, lists solely in-frame clones and lacks some. Found here are about 120,000 clones, 50% to 75% of them singletons; the top ten hold 8% to 9%. The receptor comes from a woman in her thirties or forties in good health and CMV-seropositive. Source material: PBMCs. V usage is TRBV30 and J usage is TRBJ1-1; D gene uncertain. CDR3 sequence: CAWSDAGNTEAFF. CDR3 coding DNA: TGTGCCTGGAGTGACGCGGGGAACACTGAAGCTTTCTTT.